This T cell receptor (beta chain) was observed in a study of T cell responses to AZD1222 COVID-19 vaccine. Study outcomes and limitations: Reportedly, nearly half the spike-specific TCRs target unmutated variant regions.

CDR3 length: 15 amino acids. Germline V CDR1 and CDR2: LGHDT, YNNKEL (reference sequence). V was clipped by 4 bases and J by 2 bases, with 12 bases between them. Sequencing used immunoSEQ multiplex PCR; TCRdb keeps in-frame clones, though not all of them. This sample has 130,000 to 150,000 clones, with about 90% found just once. A remark on this clone: Its antigen is unknown.

This specimen consisted of peripheral blood, obtained on day 0 of MenACWY control vaccination. The chain links TRBV3-1 (or the pseudogene TRBV3-2) to TRBJ2-1; D unresolved. This TCR was sampled from an adult in good health. CDR3 nucleotides: TGTGCCAGCAGCCCACGGCGGCCTACCTACAATGAGCAGTTCTTC. This encodes CASSPRRPTYNEQFF.